What follows are 13 T cell receptor beta chains derived from one specimen sequenced in a study of blood T cell repertoires in COVID-19. Method: immunoSEQ multiplex PCR; TCRdb's copy keeps in-frame clones and lacks some. The data hold about 300,000 clones, with about 90% observed a single time. Specimen: PBMCs or T cells enriched from blood (not recorded which). The receptor source for this set is a woman aged 18-29 years with acute COVID-19.

The chain carries TRBV4-2 and TRBJ2-7; the match to TRBD2 covers 14 bases. The V gene end was trimmed by 1 base and the J gene end by 4 bases; junction bases not matched to a gene: 6. Germline loops: CDR1 LGHNA, CDR2 YNFKEQ. This CDR3 comprises 17 residues. The CDR3 nucleotides read TGTGCCAGCAGCCAAGTGACTAGCGGGAGGGCCGATTACGAGCAGTACTTC. Protein sequence: CASSQVTSGRADYEQYF.

The V gene is TRBV7-6, the J gene TRBJ1-4; D unresolved. This CDR3 comprises 15 residues. Trimming took off 2 bases at V and 4 bases at J, with 11 bases between the two ends. Germline loops: CDR1 SGHVS, CDR2 FNYEAQ. The CDR3 DNA reads as TGTGCCAGCAGCTTAACGTCGGCGGGTAATGAAAAACTGTTTTTT. This codes for CASSLTSAGNEKLFF.

The V gene is TRBV7-9, the J gene TRBJ2-2; 9 bases fit TRBD1. CDR1 and CDR2 from the germline V gene are SEHNR and FQNEAQ (reference sequence). J lost 6 bases, V lost 6 bases, and 5 bases had no gene match. The CDR3 totals 14 residues. CDR3 in DNA: TGTGCCAGCAGGGGACAGGGAAGGGCCGGGGAGCTGTTTTTT. It yields the protein CASRGQGRAGELFF. Full variable domain (remainder filled in from reference TRBV7-9 and TRBJ2-2): DTGVSQNPRHKITKRGQNVTFRCDPISEHNRLYWYRQTLGQGPEFLTYFQNEAQLEKSRLLSDRFSAERPKGSFSTLEIQRTEQGDSAMYLCASRGQGRAGELFFGEGSRLTVL.

The gene calls are TRBV19 and TRBJ1-6; 12 bases map to TRBD1. The CDR3 spans 16 residues. V was clipped by 6 bases and J by 7 bases; unmatched bases: 7. Germline assignment: CDR1 LNHDA and CDR2 SQIVND (reference sequence). CDR3 amino acids: CASRPGQGAVNSPLHF. The CDR3 DNA sequence: TGTGCCAGTAGGCCGGGACAGGGGGCGGTGAATTCACCCCTCCACTTT. Full variable domain (rest looked up from reference TRBV19 and TRBJ1-6): DGGITQSPKYLFRKEGQNVTLSCEQNLNHDAMYWYRQDPGQGLRLIYYSQIVNDFQKGDIAEGYSVSREKKESFPLTVTSAQKNPTAFYLCASRPGQGAVNSPLHFGNGTRLTVT.

The rearrangement joins TRBV28 to TRBJ1-5, with 8 bases that match TRBD1. The CDR3 is 14 residues long. The junction had 10 bases not matched to a gene; V was cut back by 9 bases and J by 6 bases. Germline V gives CDR1 MDHEN, CDR2 SYDVKM. CDR3 loop: CASEYAGGSQPQHF. As DNA, the CDR3 is TGTGCCAGTGAATATGCAGGGGGCAGTCAGCCCCAGCATTTT.

The genes are TRBV28 and TRBJ2-7; TRBD1 matches at 9 bases. Trimming took 3 bases from V and 6 from J; bases not matched to a gene: 15. This CDR3 spans 17 amino acids. Germline V gives CDR1 MDHEN, CDR2 SYDVKM. The CDR3 coding sequence is TGTGCCAGCAGTTTCTTATCCCTGCGGGACAGGGCTAGCGAGCAGTACTTC. This gives the protein CASSFLSLRDRASEQYF.

This clone was seen a few times. This sequence joins TRBV6-5 and TRBJ1-3; 8 positions match TRBD1. There are 15 residues in the CDR3. CDR1 is MNHEY and CDR2 is SVGAGI in the germline V gene. Trimming removed 5 bases from V and 4 bases from J; junction bases left unmatched: 7. CDR3 bases: TGTGCCAGCAGTCGGACAGGGAGCTTAGGAAACACCATATATTTT. Its protein is CASSRTGSLGNTIYF.

The chain couples TRBV14 to TRBJ2-7, with D maybe TRBD1 (5 bases). The CDR3 covers 14 residues. V lost 0 bases and J 5 bases, leaving 11 bases between the germline ends. The V gene's germline CDR1 is SGHDN and CDR2 FVKESK. The CDR3 loop reads CASSQERQSHEQYF. The CDR3 DNA follows: TGTGCCAGCAGCCAAGAACGACAGTCCCACGAGCAGTACTTC.

This clone was counted a single time. This chain joins TRBV3-1 (or the pseudogene TRBV3-2) and TRBJ2-5, with 10 bases aligning to TRBD2. Germline V gene lookup returns CDR1 LGHDT and CDR2 YNNKEL (reference sequence). Losses at the gene ends were 6 bases for V and 5 bases for J; bases not matched to a gene: 12. The CDR3 runs 16 residues. DNA of the CDR3: TGTGCCAGCAGTCCCGGACTAGCGGCTTCCCGGGAGACCCAGTACTTC. Amino acid sequence: CASSPGLAASRETQYF.

CDR3 nucleotides: TGTGCCAGCAGTTACTCTCACTACGAGCAGTACTTC. It translates to CASSYSHYEQYF. The rearrangement links TRBV6-2 or TRBV6-3 to TRBJ2-7; D unresolved. V was pared by 0 bases and J by 3 bases, with 3 bases between. From germline, CDR1 is MNHEY and CDR2 SVGEGT. The CDR3 length is 12 residues.

V gene TRBV11-3 combines with J gene TRBJ2-2; TRBD1 agrees at 7 bases. V was clipped by 1 base and J by 3 bases; unmatched bases: 8. The CDR3 sequence is 17 residues long. CDR1 SGHNT and CDR2 YENEEA come from the germline V gene. DNA for the CDR3: TGTGCCAGCAGCTTAGTCCGTATTCAGGGGGACACCGGGGAGCTGTTTTTT. This gives the protein CASSLVRIQGDTGELFF.

Here the CDR3 reads CASSSPGLAGAGELFF. For the CDR3, the DNA is TGTGCCAGCAGCTCCCCGGGACTAGCGGGGGCCGGGGAGCTGTTTTTT. The chain links TRBV7-6 to TRBJ2-2; 14 bases align to TRBD2. Per the germline V gene, CDR1 is SGHVS and CDR2 is FNYEAQ. V lost 4 bases and J lost 6; bases outside the gene matches: 4. The CDR3 is made up of 16 amino acids.

This rearrangement joins TRBV4-1 to TRBJ2-1; 10 bases match TRBD2. CDR3 length: 17 amino acids. Germline lookup yields CDR1 MGHRA and CDR2 YSYEKL. V lost 0 bases to trimming and J lost 8 bases; unmatched junction nucleotides: 10. The CDR3 nucleotides are TGCGCCAGCAGCCAAGAGGGAGCGGGAGGGGGTTGGGATGAGCAGTTCTTC. It is translated as CASSQEGAGGGWDEQFF.